This TCR beta chain was identified in a study of T cell changes during pregnancy in multiple sclerosis. The repertoire was sequenced with immunoSEQ multiplex PCR; TCRdb's copy has only in-frame clones and lacks some. Seen here are about 25,000 clones, roughly 90% observed once, and the top ten hold just under 9.5%. This CDR3 contains 16 residues. CDR1 is LNHNV and CDR2 is YYDKDF in the germline V gene (reference sequence). V lost 7 bases to trimming and J lost 0 bases, with 16 bases between them. This chain joins TRBV15 and TRBJ2-1, with D possibly TRBD2 on 5 matching bases. Sample: CD8+ T cells from peripheral blood mononuclear cells, taken in the third trimester of pregnancy. The TCR sequence derives from a female donor in good health, enrolled as a control in a pregnancy study. The CDR3 spells CATTGEQASSYNEQFF. Written as DNA, the CDR3 is TGTGCCACCACTGGGGAGCAGGCCTCCTCCTACAATGAGCAGTTCTTC. The variable domain in full, with the rest retrieved from reference TRBV15 and TRBJ2-1, is DAMVIQNPRYQVTQFGKPVTLSCSQTLNHNVMYWYQQKSSQAPKLLFHYYDKDFNNEADTPDNFQSRRPNTSFCFLDIRSPGLGDTAMYLCATTGEQASSYNEQFFGPGTRLTVL.